This T cell receptor (beta chain) derives from a study of regulatory T cells in long-lasting Graves disease. This clonotype came up once. This may stem from a read error, because a much larger clone lies one nucleotide away. Time point defined: newly diagnosed GD, antithyroid drugs for less than 3 months. The TCR library was made from RNA that had been extracted from PBMCs in TRIzol. To make TCR beta libraries, researchers used iRepertoire HTBI primers and Arm-PCR of CDR3 regions. TCRdb re-called the multiplex PCR reads with MiXCR, one entry per CDR3 protein. The sample includes about 330,000 distinct CDR3 sequences, around 15% of them seen just once. From germline, CDR1 is LGHDT and CDR2 YNNKEL (reference sequence). The CDR3 runs 14 residues. The data also belong to a second study, concerning T cells in Graves' hyperthyroidism and ophthalmopathy.

The TCR sequence derives from a woman younger than 30 with Graves disease. The rearrangement links TRBV3-1 to TRBJ1-1; D is unclear. Specimen: peripheral blood mononuclear cells (PBMCs), collected at new diagnosis, from a patient treated with antithyroid drugs. The CDR3 DNA reads TGTACCAGCAGCCAGGACCTGAGGAGCACTGAAGCTTTCTTT. This codes for CTSSQDLRSTEAFF.